The table lists the clone carrying this T cell receptor (beta chain) with a few counts. No antigen is known for it. This sample was taken from a study of T-cell memory formation after mild COVID-19. Points from the study as a whole: Cross-reactive memory appears to have joined, as suggested by some responding clones showing up in pre-infection memory.

TCRdb passed the 5' RACE reads through MiXCR, listing each CDR3 protein once. The sample yields 250,000 to 350,000 distinct CDR3 sequences, roughly 15% seen once. There are 13 residues in the CDR3. Per the germline V gene, CDR1 is LGHDT and CDR2 is YNNKEL (reference sequence). Trimming took off 1 base at V and 7 bases at J, with 10 bases between the two ends. The specimen was PBMCs or a T cell subset sorted from them (not recorded which). This clonotype originated in a man younger than 35 who had mild COVID-19 (a few samples of this study predate the infection). Cell type and time point are not known. The rearrangement uses TRBV3-1 and TRBJ1-1, with a possible D match to TRBD1 (5 bases). CDR3 sequence (DNA): TGTGCCAGCAGCCAAGTAGGGGTCTTTGAAGCTTTCTTT. It specifies CASSQVGVFEAFF.